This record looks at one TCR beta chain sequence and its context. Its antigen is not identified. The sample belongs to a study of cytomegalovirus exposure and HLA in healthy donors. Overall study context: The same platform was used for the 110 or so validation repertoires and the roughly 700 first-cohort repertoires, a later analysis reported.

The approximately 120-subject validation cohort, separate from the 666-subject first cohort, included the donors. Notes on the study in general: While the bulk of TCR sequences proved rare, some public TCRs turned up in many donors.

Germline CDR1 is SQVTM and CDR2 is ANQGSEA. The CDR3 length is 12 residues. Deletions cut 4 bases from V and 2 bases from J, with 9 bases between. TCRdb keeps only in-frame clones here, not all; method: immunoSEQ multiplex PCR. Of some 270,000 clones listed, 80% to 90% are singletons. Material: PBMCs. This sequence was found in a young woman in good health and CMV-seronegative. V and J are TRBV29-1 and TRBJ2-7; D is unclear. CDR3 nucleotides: TGCAGCGTTGTATTGGCCACCTACGAGCAGTACTTC. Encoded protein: CSVVLATYEQYF.